This is a list of T cell receptor beta chains from one sample in a study of blood T cell repertoires in COVID-19. Method: immunoSEQ multiplex PCR; TCRdb's copy keeps in-frame clones and lacks some. The sample lists 150,000 to 200,000 clones; 70% to 85% were seen once. Sequencing was performed on peripheral blood. These receptors came from a human donor with acute or convalescent COVID-19. The donor label of this sample is uncertain. Both conserved end residues are part of each CDR3. The D gene is left open where the match is weak. Clone size is given for some rows only: seen once, a few or many times, or a class if the clone is expanded.

cdr3_nt cdr3_aa j_call cdr3_length clone_size d_call v_call
TGTGCCAGCAGCAAGGGGGGGGTCCGCACTGAAGCTTTCTTT CASSKGGVRTEAFF TRBJ1-1 14 . . TRBV7-6
TGCGCCAGCAGCTTGTGGGACAGGAAAGGTGGAAACACCATATATTTT CASSLWDRKGGNTIYF TRBJ1-3 16 . TRBD1 TRBV5-1
TGTGCCAGCAGTGGACAGGGTCGCCTTGCCCAGCATTTT CASSGQGRLAQHF TRBJ1-5 13 . TRBD1 TRBV28
TGTGCCAGCAGCGGGACAGGGGGATACGGCTACACCTTC CASSGTGGYGYTF TRBJ1-2 13 few TRBD1 TRBV2
TGTGCCAGCAGTTACCTATCCGGTGAGACTGAAGCTTTCTTT CASSYLSGETEAFF TRBJ1-1 14 . . TRBV6-5
TGTGCCAGCAACGACAGGGTTAGCAATCAGCCCCAGCATTTT CASNDRVSNQPQHF TRBJ1-5 14 . TRBD1 TRBV7-8
TGTGCCAGCAGTCTACCGGGGACAGCCTCCTACGAGCAGTACTTC CASSLPGTASYEQYF TRBJ2-7 15 . TRBD1 TRBV5-4
TGTGCCAGCAGCCCACCTGGGACGCCCCTACGGGGGGATACGCAGTATTTT CASSPPGTPLRGDTQYF TRBJ2-3 17 . . TRBV27
TGTGCCAGCAGCCCGAGCGGAGGGCTAGCGGGAGTGGTAGATACGCAGTATTTT CASSPSGGLAGVVDTQYF TRBJ2-3 18 . TRBD2 TRBV4-2
TGTGCCAGCACAACTGGGGGCAGCTCCTACGAGCAGTACTTC CASTTGGSSYEQYF TRBJ2-7 14 few . TRBV28